This TCR beta chain was obtained from a study of blood T cells in healthy people across ages. The CDR3 contains 17 residues. The germline CDR1 and CDR2 sequences are SGHRS and YFSETQ. V was trimmed by 0 bases and J by 0 bases, leaving 14 bases between them. Combining a sample-barcoded 5' primer with a J-beta primer mix, a second PCR ran for roughly 7 to 12 cycles. Using its own MiXCR run on the 5' RACE reads, TCRdb lists one record per CDR3 protein. The data contain 500,000 to 550,000 distinct CDR3 sequences, around 24% of them singletons. This clonotype has ten or more counts. These records were also assigned to another study, of T cells of mothers and their children. That publication notes: Donation came from a few healthy Caucasian mothers together with their six children.

Sequencing input: blood. This clonotype originated in a boy younger than 18 in good health. The chain links TRBV5-1 to TRBJ2-3; D is unresolved. CDR3 sequence reads: CASSLVPPSTSTDTQYF. The CDR3 DNA reads TGCGCCAGCAGCTTGGTCCCACCAAGTACTAGCACAGATACGCAGTATTTT.